The subject of this entry is one T cell receptor beta chain. Its target is unknown. This record comes from a study of vaccination and CD4 T cells after COVID-19. About the research overall: Each control culture was treated with a CEFX pool, an HIV-1 Nef pool, or no peptide.

Unmatched junction bases numbered 9, after V lost 7 bases and J lost 8 bases. The CDR3 has 13 amino acids. CDR1 and CDR2 from the germline V gene are LNHDA and SQIVND (reference sequence). With the Oncomine TCR Beta short-read assay, DNA from cultured CD4+ T cells was sequenced. Cultured CD4+ T cells yielded the extracted genomic DNA. MiXCR was run by TCRdb on the PCR reads, yielding one entry per CDR3 protein. Of approximately 19,000 distinct CDR3 sequences in the sample, under 60% were seen once. The treatment is: roughly 11-day PBMC culture with coronavirus spike peptide pools or control peptides (ViraFEST assay).

This sequence originates from a human donor who had recovered from COVID-19. This sample comprised CD4+ T cells from blood, cultured in vitro, obtained after SARS-CoV-2 vaccination. The chain uses TRBV19 and TRBJ1-2, with 8 bases that match TRBD1. The CDR3 sequence is CASKTGGVGGYTF. As DNA, the CDR3 is TGTGCCAGTAAAACAGGGGGAGTCGGCGGCTACACCTTC.